This entry describes one T cell receptor beta chain. The sample comes from a study of blood T cell repertoires in COVID-19. As for the study in general: Collection of acute and convalescent COVID-19 samples took place in the United States, Italy and Spain. T cells, B-cell-depleted T cells, or PBMCs supplied cDNA or gDNA.

This CDR3 spans 14 amino acids. V was clipped by 3 bases and J by 6 bases; unmatched bases: 6. Germline CDR1 and CDR2: KGHSH and LQKENI. Study processing details: Estimates of nucleated cell counts were drawn from the amplification of reference gene primers. This table comes from immunoSEQ multiplex PCR, and its TCRdb copy is limited to in-frame clones, with some not included. The D gene and trimming were derived from the DNA, and the V and J assignments and clone size from that table. The sample consists of 60,000 or so clones, 90% of them appearing once. This chain uses TRBV18 with TRBJ2-3, with TRBD1 matching over 7 bases. Sample: peripheral blood. This TCR was recovered from a human donor with active COVID-19. The donor label of this sample is uncertain. The CDR3 DNA reads TGTGCCAGCTCACCCGGGACAGCAGCGGATACGCAGTATTTT. Translating gives CASSPGTAADTQYF.